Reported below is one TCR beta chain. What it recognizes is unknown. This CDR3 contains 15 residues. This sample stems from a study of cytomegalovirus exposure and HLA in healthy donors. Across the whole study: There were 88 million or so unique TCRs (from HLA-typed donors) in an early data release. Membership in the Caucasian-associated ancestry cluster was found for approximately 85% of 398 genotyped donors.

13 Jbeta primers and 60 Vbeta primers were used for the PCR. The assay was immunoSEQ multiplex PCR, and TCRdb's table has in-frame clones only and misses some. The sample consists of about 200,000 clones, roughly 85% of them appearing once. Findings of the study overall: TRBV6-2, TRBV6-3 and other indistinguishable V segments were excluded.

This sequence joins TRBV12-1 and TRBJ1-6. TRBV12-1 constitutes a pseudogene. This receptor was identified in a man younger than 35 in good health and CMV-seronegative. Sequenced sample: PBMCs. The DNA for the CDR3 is TGTGCCAGCAGCCCCGGGGGAACGAATAATTCACCCCTCCACTTT. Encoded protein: CASSPGGTNNSPLHF.